Detailed here is one T cell receptor (beta chain). Antigen: not known. The data were obtained in a study of Graves' ophthalmopathy and Graves' hyperthyroidism. Findings and caveats of the study: The model forecast ophthalmopathy progression, reaching 70.59% sensitivity and 72.22% specificity.

RNA transcripts were the template, and TCR beta CDR3 regions were amplified from them. After a first-round RT-PCR with HTBI primers, a second-round multiplex PCR was run. TCRdb fed the multiplex PCR reads into MiXCR, producing one record per CDR3 protein. The sample carries a few hundred thousand distinct CDR3 sequences, about 18% recorded once. Hyperthyroidism showing no ophthalmopathy within 18 months of follow-up was stable. Certain patients were not enrolled. These were patients with other autoimmune diseases, uncontrolled infections, pregnancy or lactation. Germline V CDR1 and CDR2: KGHSH, LQKENI. V lost 6 bases, J lost 7 bases, and 13 bases stayed unmatched. The length of the CDR3 is 15 residues.

The sample was peripheral blood. This TCR was recovered from an adult woman with stable Graves' hyperthyroidism. This chain links TRBV18 with TRBJ2-7, with TRBD1 identical over 9 bases. CDR3 amino acids: CASSSLQGAGREQYF. CDR3 nucleotides: TGTGCCAGCTCGTCTCTACAGGGGGCTGGTAGAGAGCAGTACTTC.